This TCR beta chain was profiled in a study of neurological immune-mediated disorders. 5'RACE employing 10-nucleotide random UMIs yielded the cDNA. A single run covered 15-18 subjects with over 180 million TCR-beta sequences. One entry per CDR3 protein results from TCRdb running MiXCR on the 5' RACE reads. The sample includes approximately 70,000 distinct CDR3 sequences, 10% of them seen just once. This clonotype was seen only a few times. As yet, its antigen is unknown. Overall study findings and caveats: Falling below healthy controls, multiple sclerosis showed the least TCR clonal expansion, while HTLV-1-associated myelopathy showed the most.

Germline CDR1 ENHRY, CDR2 SYGVKD. Trimming took 6 bases from V and 2 from J, leaving 17 bases between them. This CDR3 contains 15 residues. Time point specified: longitudinal time-point 1 (baseline). Unsorted libraries were derived from 2 million PBMCs stored at -80 C. The TCR sequence derives from a man aged 25-45 years in good health. The chain joins TRBV10-3 to TRBJ2-7; D is possibly TRBD2 (5 bases). Sequencing was done on a sample of PBMCs. This CDR3 reads CAISPGVAATYEQYF. Written as DNA, the CDR3 is TGTGCCATCAGCCCCGGGGTAGCAGCAACCTACGAGCAGTACTTC.